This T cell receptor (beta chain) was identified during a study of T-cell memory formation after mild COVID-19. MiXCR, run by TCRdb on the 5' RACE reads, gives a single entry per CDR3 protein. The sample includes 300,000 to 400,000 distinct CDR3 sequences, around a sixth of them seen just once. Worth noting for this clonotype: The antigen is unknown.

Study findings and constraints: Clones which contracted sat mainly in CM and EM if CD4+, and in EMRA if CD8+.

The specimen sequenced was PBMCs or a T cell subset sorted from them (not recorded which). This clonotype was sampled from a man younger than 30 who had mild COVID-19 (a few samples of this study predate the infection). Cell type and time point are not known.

The CDR3 loop is CASSEVLSSWLEYEQYF. The DNA of the CDR3 is TGTGCCAGCAGTGAAGTGCTGTCTAGCTGGTTGGAGTACGAGCAGTACTTC. The chain joins TRBV2 to TRBJ2-7, with a tentative D call TRBD2 (5 bases). Trimming stripped 1 base from V and 4 bases from J, with 20 bases between. The CDR3 length is 17 residues. Germline assignment: CDR1 SNHLY and CDR2 FYNNEI. The full variable domain, with the rest looked up from reference TRBV2 and TRBJ2-7, is EPEVTQTPSHQVTQMGQEVILRCVPISNHLYFYWYRQILGQKVEFLVSFYNNEISEKSEIFDDQFSVERPDGSNFTLKIRSTKLEDSAMYFCASSEVLSSWLEYEQYFGPGTRLTVT.